A selection of T cell receptor beta chains follows, all from one sample in a study of beta chain features in type 1 diabetes. Some clones are missing from TCRdb's copy, which holds only in-frame ones; the method was immunoSEQ multiplex PCR. The data hold 550,000 to 850,000 clones, with 13% observed a single time. The specimen sequenced was naive CD4+ T cells from blood. The source of these receptors is a man aged 18 to 35 with type 1 diabetes. The CDR3 runs from the conserved cysteine through the conserved F or W. Fields, in order: clone size, J gene, V gene, D gene, CDR3 protein, CDR3 DNA. D genes are given only for firm matches. The size entry is marked missing in some rows and otherwise reads once, few, many or a size class.

size: .; J: TRBJ1-5; V: TRBV9; D: .; CDR3: CASSVEGRTGQPQHF; DNA: TGTGCCAGCAGCGTAGAGGGGCGGACTGGGCAGCCCCAGCATTTT
size: few; J: TRBJ2-2; V: TRBV29-1; D: TRBD1; CDR3: CSAKGQGAPDTGELFF; DNA: TGCAGCGCCAAAGGACAGGGGGCGCCGGACACCGGGGAGCTGTTTTTT
size: few; J: TRBJ1-1; V: TRBV13; D: .; CDR3: CASRSGPSEAFF; DNA: TGTGCCAGCAGATCAGGACCTTCGGAAGCTTTCTTT
size: .; J: TRBJ1-1; V: TRBV6-5; D: .; CDR3: CASSYNRRTEAFF; DNA: TGTGCCAGCAGTTACAACCGACGGACTGAAGCTTTCTTT
size: .; J: TRBJ2-5; V: TRBV4-1; D: .; CDR3: CASSQVGGPETQYF; DNA: TGCGCCAGCAGCCAAGTAGGAGGGCCAGAGACCCAGTACTTC
size: few; J: TRBJ1-6; V: TRBV9; D: .; CDR3: CASSVGLDSPLHF; DNA: TGTGCCAGCAGCGTAGGGCTTGATTCACCCCTCCACTTT
size: .; J: TRBJ2-7; V: TRBV7-2; D: .; CDR3: CASSPLRDTYEQYF; DNA: TGTGCCAGCAGCCCCCTTCGCGATACCTACGAGCAGTACTTC
size: few; J: TRBJ1-1; V: TRBV25-1; D: .; CDR3: CASSSYTEAFF; DNA: TGTGCCAGCAGTTCCTACACTGAAGCTTTCTTT
size: few; J: TRBJ1-6; V: TRBV19; D: .; CDR3: CASSTLSASPLHF; DNA: TGTGCCAGTAGTACCCTTTCCGCGTCACCCCTCCACTTT
size: .; J: TRBJ1-1; V: TRBV5-6; D: .; CDR3: CASSFVLDTEAFF; DNA: TGTGCCAGCAGCTTTGTTTTGGACACTGAAGCTTTCTTT
size: .; J: TRBJ2-3; V: TRBV6-5; D: .; CDR3: CASSTGARWADTQYF; DNA: TGTGCCAGCTCTACGGGTGCACGTTGGGCAGATACGCAGTATTTT
size: .; J: TRBJ1-2; V: TRBV20-1; D: .; CDR3: CSASLNYGYTF; DNA: TGCAGTGCTAGCTTGAACTATGGCTACACCTTC
size: .; J: TRBJ1-6; V: TRBV30; D: .; CDR3: CAWRGLGKYGYNSPLHF; DNA: TGTGCCTGGAGAGGGTTAGGGAAGTATGGCTATAATTCACCCCTCCACTTT
size: few; J: TRBJ2-1; V: TRBV7-9; D: .; CDR3: CASSLDQNNEQFF; DNA: TGTGCCAGCAGCTTGGACCAGAACAATGAGCAGTTCTTC
size: few; J: TRBJ2-3; V: TRBV9; D: .; CDR3: CASSQGQWNTQYF; DNA: TGTGCCAGCAGCCAAGGGCAGTGGAATACGCAGTATTTT
size: .; J: TRBJ2-3; V: TRBV7-8; D: .; CDR3: CASRDRTDTQYF; DNA: TGTGCCAGCAGGGACCGCACAGATACGCAGTATTTT
size: few; J: TRBJ1-2; V: TRBV28; D: .; CDR3: CASRVGMGAGNYGYTF; DNA: TGTGCCAGCAGGGTCGGGATGGGGGCCGGTAACTATGGCTACACCTTC
size: few; J: TRBJ1-5; V: TRBV4-1; D: .; CDR3: CASSRSGASNQPQHF; DNA: TGCGCCAGCAGCCGGTCCGGGGCTAGCAATCAGCCCCAGCATTTT
size: .; J: TRBJ2-5; V: TRBV7-8; D: .; CDR3: CASSPTGRGETQYF; DNA: TGTGCCAGCAGCCCTACAGGGAGAGGGGAGACCCAGTACTTC
size: few; J: TRBJ2-5; V: TRBV5-6; D: .; CDR3: CASSLGFFIEQETQYF; DNA: TGTGCCAGCAGCTTGGGCTTCTTCATCGAACAAGAGACCCAGTACTTC
size: few; J: TRBJ2-7; V: TRBV10-3; D: TRBD1; CDR3: CAISDSGTGYYEQYF; DNA: TGTGCCATCAGTGATTCCGGGACAGGGTACTACGAGCAGTACTTC
size: .; J: TRBJ1-6; V: TRBV28; D: .; CDR3: CASSPRGAGNSPLHF; DNA: TGTGCCAGCAGCCCTAGGGGGGCAGGGAATTCACCCCTCCACTTT
size: .; J: TRBJ2-5; V: TRBV6-6; D: .; CDR3: CASRQETQYF; DNA: TGTGCCAGCCGTCAAGAGACCCAGTACTTC
size: .; J: TRBJ2-1; V: TRBV7-8; D: TRBD1; CDR3: CASSPRDSSYNEQFF; DNA: TGTGCCAGCAGCCCTAGGGACAGCTCCTACAATGAGCAGTTCTTC
size: .; J: TRBJ2-1; V: TRBV30; D: TRBD2; CDR3: CAWSVEAGVYNEQFF; DNA: TGTGCCTGGAGTGTCGAAGCGGGGGTTTACAATGAGCAGTTCTTC
size: .; J: TRBJ1-1; V: TRBV2; D: .; CDR3: CASRVKGMNTEAFF; DNA: TGTGCCAGCAGAGTGAAGGGGATGAACACTGAAGCTTTCTTT
size: .; J: TRBJ1-1; V: TRBV5-6; D: .; CDR3: CASSLEGVRATEAFF; DNA: TGTGCCAGCAGCCTGGAGGGGGTCAGGGCCACTGAAGCTTTCTTT
size: .; J: TRBJ2-5; V: TRBV20-1; D: .; CDR3: CSASFTETQYF; DNA: TGCAGTGCTAGTTTTACGGAGACCCAGTACTTC
size: .; J: TRBJ2-1; V: TRBV14; D: TRBD2; CDR3: CASSQVAGPYNEQFF; DNA: TGTGCCAGCAGCCAAGTAGCGGGGCCTTACAATGAGCAGTTCTTC
size: few; J: TRBJ2-1; V: TRBV5-1; D: TRBD2; CDR3: CASSLTGGSPTNEQFF; DNA: TGCGCCAGCAGCCTCACCGGGGGGTCCCCTACCAATGAGCAGTTCTTC
size: .; J: TRBJ1-5; V: TRBV5-6; D: .; CDR3: CASSFTDQPQHF; DNA: TGTGCCAGCAGCTTCACCGATCAGCCCCAGCATTTT
size: few; J: TRBJ2-6; V: TRBV19; D: .; CDR3: CATDERAGANVLTF; DNA: TGTGCCACCGATGAGCGGGCTGGGGCCAACGTCCTGACTTTC
size: .; J: TRBJ2-3; V: TRBV9; D: .; CDR3: CASSARGARDTQYF; DNA: TGTGCCAGCAGCGCCAGGGGGGCCAGAGATACGCAGTATTTT
size: .; J: TRBJ2-3; V: TRBV5-1; D: TRBD2; CDR3: CASSLDSGGANTDTQYF; DNA: TGCGCCAGCAGCTTGGATAGCGGGGGGGCAAACACAGATACGCAGTATTTT
size: .; J: TRBJ2-5; V: TRBV14; D: TRBD2; CDR3: CASSQDYTLAVQETQYF; DNA: TGTGCCAGCAGCCAAGATTATACCCTAGCGGTGCAAGAGACCCAGTACTTC